This T cell receptor (beta chain) originates from a study of cytomegalovirus exposure and HLA in healthy donors. Study overall: Out of around 360 genotyped donors, roughly 78% belonged to the Caucasian-associated ancestry cluster.

CDR3 size: 16 residues. V shed 3 bases and J shed 4 bases, with 18 bases lying between them. Germline V gene data show CDR1 as MGHRA and CDR2 as YSYEKL. A multiplex PCR was run with 60 Vbeta primers and 13 Jbeta primers. The assay was immunoSEQ multiplex PCR, and TCRdb's table has in-frame clones only and misses some. This sample has 75,000 to 95,000 clones, with 60% to 80% found just once. The sequence was obtained from a woman in her twenties or thirties in good health and CMV-seronegative. The chain couples TRBV4-1 to TRBJ2-5, with D perhaps matching TRBD1 (5 bases). The specimen sequenced was PBMCs. The DNA for the CDR3 is TGCGCCAGCAGCCAGGATCAGGGCCAGACCAGAGAGACCCAGTACTTC. This encodes CASSQDQGQTRETQYF.